This T cell receptor (beta chain) is drawn from a study of blood T cell repertoires in COVID-19. Whole-study context: T cells, B-cell-depleted T cells, or PBMCs supplied cDNA or gDNA.

Per the germline V gene, CDR1 is MNHEY and CDR2 is SVGAGI. This CDR3 has 14 residues. The V and J ends lost 5 bases and 4 bases, in that order; junction bases with no gene match: 5. Generated by immunoSEQ multiplex PCR, the TCRdb table keeps only in-frame clones and is missing some. The sample includes about 160,000 clones, 82% of them seen just once. The chain uses TRBV6-5 and TRBJ1-5; 7 bases align to TRBD1. The receptor comes from a woman aged 40 to 49 with COVID-19, enrolled during active disease. Material for sequencing was peripheral blood. The CDR3 DNA follows: TGTGCCAGCAGTCGAAACAGGGGAAATCAGCCCCAGCATTTT. Translation: CASSRNRGNQPQHF.